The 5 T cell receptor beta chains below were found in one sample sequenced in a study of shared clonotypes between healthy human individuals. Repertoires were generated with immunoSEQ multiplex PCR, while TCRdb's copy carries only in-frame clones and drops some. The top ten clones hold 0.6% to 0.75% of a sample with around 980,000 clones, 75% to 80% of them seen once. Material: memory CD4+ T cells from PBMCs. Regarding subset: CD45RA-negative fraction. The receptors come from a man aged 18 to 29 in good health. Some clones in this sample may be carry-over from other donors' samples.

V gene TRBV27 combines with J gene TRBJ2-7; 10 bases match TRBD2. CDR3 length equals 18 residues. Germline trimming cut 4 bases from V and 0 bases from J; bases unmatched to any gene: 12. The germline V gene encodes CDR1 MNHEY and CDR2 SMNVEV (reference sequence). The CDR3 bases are TGTGCCAGCAGTTCCGGGGGGGCAGCGGGAGGGAGCTCCTACGAGCAGTACTTC. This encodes CASSSGGAAGGSSYEQYF.

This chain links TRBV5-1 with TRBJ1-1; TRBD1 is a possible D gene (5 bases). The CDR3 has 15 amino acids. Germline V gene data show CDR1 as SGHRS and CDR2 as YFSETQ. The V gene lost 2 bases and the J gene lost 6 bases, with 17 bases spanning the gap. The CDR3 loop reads CASSFYTQGQSEAFF. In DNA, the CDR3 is TGCGCCAGCAGCTTCTACACCCAAGGACAATCTGAAGCTTTCTTT. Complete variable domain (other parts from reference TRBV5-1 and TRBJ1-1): KAGVTQTPRYLIKTRGQQVTLSCSPISGHRSVSWYQQTPGQGLQFLFEYFSETQRNKGNFPGRFSGRQFSNSRSEMNVSTLELGDSALYLCASSFYTQGQSEAFFGQGTRLTVV.

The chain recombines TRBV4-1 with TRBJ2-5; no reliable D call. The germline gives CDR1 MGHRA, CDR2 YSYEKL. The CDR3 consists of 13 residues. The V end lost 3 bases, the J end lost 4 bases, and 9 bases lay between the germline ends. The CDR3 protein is CASSQGSLETQYF. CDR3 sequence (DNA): TGCGCCAGCAGCCAGGGGTCACTAGAGACCCAGTACTTC.

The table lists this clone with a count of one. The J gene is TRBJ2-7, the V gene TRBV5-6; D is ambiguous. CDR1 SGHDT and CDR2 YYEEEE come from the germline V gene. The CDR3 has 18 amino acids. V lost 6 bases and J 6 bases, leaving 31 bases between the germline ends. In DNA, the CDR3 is TGTGCCAGCAACCTAGTTAAAGATATCGCGACCCCTGGGCCCGAGCAGTACTTC. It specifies CASNLVKDIATPGPEQYF.

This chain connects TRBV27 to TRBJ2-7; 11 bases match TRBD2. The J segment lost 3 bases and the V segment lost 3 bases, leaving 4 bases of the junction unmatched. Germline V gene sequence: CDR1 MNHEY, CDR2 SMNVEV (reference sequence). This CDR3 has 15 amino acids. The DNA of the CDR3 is TGTGCCAGCAGTTTTCGCCTAGCGGGAGGCTACGAGCAGTACTTC. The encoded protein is CASSFRLAGGYEQYF.